A selection of T cell receptor beta chains follows, all from one sample in a study of cytomegalovirus exposure and HLA in healthy donors. Here immunoSEQ multiplex PCR was the method, and the copy in TCRdb shows in-frame clones only, minus some. The sample includes about 31,000 clones, around nine tenths of them seen just once. What was sequenced was PBMCs. The source of these receptors is a boy younger than 18 in good health and CMV-seronegative. CDR3s include the opening cysteine and the closing phenylalanine or tryptophan. A D gene is named only where the DNA matches it firmly. For some rows the clone size is stated as once, few or many, or as a class when expanded; others skip it.

CDR3aa,CDR3nt,j_gene,v_gene,d_gene,abundance
CASSHTQGLVYEQYF,TGTGCCAGCTCACACACACAGGGTCTTGTATACGAGCAGTACTTC,TRBJ2-7,TRBV18,.,.
CASSADNGRGRYSNQPQHF,TGTGCCAGCAGTGCCGACAACGGACGGGGGAGGTATAGCAATCAGCCCCAGCATTTT,TRBJ1-5,TRBV6-4,.,.
CASSPHPPGQYLSGNTIYF,TGTGCCAGCAGCCCCCACCCACCGGGACAGTATCTTTCTGGAAACACCATATATTTT,TRBJ1-3,TRBV7-9,TRBD1,.
CASSPTQGLGTDTQYF,TGTGCCAGCAGCCCTACCCAGGGGTTGGGCACAGATACGCAGTATTTT,TRBJ2-3,TRBV7-6,.,few
CASSSGESSYNEQFF,TGTGCCAGCAGTAGCGGGGAGAGCTCCTACAATGAGCAGTTCTTC,TRBJ2-1,TRBV4-2,TRBD2,.
CASSTKTGDSYEQYF,TGTGCCAGCAGTACCAAAACAGGGGACTCCTACGAGCAGTACTTC,TRBJ2-7,TRBV6-1,TRBD1,.
CSVEQGQNTEAFF,TGCAGCGTTGAACAGGGGCAGAACACTGAAGCTTTCTTT,TRBJ1-1,TRBV29-1,.,.
CASSDMNTEAFF,TGTGCCAGCAGTGATATGAACACTGAAGCTTTCTTT,TRBJ1-1,TRBV25-1,.,.
CASSFGQGPYTQYF,TGTGCCAGCAGTTTCGGACAGGGTCCGTATACGCAGTATTTT,TRBJ2-3,TRBV27,TRBD1,.
CASSPRSDTGELFF,TGTGCCAGCTCACCACGGTCAGACACCGGGGAGCTGTTTTTT,TRBJ2-2,TRBV18,.,.
CASSLGQNQPQHF,TGTGCCAGCAGCTTAGGACAGAATCAGCCCCAGCATTTT,TRBJ1-5,TRBV7-2,.,.
CASSPPTVGNEQFF,TGCGCCAGCAGCCCCCCGACAGTCGGCAATGAGCAGTTCTTC,TRBJ2-1,TRBV5-1,.,.
CSVDRDNTGELFF,TGCAGCGTGGACAGGGACAACACCGGGGAGCTGTTTTTT,TRBJ2-2,TRBV29-1,TRBD1,once
CAWQGSYGYTF,TGTGCCTGGCAGGGGTCCTATGGCTACACCTTC,TRBJ1-2,TRBV30,.,.
CASSLGTISGNTIYF,TGCGCCAGCAGCTTGGGGACAATTTCTGGAAACACCATATATTTT,TRBJ1-3,TRBV5-1,.,.